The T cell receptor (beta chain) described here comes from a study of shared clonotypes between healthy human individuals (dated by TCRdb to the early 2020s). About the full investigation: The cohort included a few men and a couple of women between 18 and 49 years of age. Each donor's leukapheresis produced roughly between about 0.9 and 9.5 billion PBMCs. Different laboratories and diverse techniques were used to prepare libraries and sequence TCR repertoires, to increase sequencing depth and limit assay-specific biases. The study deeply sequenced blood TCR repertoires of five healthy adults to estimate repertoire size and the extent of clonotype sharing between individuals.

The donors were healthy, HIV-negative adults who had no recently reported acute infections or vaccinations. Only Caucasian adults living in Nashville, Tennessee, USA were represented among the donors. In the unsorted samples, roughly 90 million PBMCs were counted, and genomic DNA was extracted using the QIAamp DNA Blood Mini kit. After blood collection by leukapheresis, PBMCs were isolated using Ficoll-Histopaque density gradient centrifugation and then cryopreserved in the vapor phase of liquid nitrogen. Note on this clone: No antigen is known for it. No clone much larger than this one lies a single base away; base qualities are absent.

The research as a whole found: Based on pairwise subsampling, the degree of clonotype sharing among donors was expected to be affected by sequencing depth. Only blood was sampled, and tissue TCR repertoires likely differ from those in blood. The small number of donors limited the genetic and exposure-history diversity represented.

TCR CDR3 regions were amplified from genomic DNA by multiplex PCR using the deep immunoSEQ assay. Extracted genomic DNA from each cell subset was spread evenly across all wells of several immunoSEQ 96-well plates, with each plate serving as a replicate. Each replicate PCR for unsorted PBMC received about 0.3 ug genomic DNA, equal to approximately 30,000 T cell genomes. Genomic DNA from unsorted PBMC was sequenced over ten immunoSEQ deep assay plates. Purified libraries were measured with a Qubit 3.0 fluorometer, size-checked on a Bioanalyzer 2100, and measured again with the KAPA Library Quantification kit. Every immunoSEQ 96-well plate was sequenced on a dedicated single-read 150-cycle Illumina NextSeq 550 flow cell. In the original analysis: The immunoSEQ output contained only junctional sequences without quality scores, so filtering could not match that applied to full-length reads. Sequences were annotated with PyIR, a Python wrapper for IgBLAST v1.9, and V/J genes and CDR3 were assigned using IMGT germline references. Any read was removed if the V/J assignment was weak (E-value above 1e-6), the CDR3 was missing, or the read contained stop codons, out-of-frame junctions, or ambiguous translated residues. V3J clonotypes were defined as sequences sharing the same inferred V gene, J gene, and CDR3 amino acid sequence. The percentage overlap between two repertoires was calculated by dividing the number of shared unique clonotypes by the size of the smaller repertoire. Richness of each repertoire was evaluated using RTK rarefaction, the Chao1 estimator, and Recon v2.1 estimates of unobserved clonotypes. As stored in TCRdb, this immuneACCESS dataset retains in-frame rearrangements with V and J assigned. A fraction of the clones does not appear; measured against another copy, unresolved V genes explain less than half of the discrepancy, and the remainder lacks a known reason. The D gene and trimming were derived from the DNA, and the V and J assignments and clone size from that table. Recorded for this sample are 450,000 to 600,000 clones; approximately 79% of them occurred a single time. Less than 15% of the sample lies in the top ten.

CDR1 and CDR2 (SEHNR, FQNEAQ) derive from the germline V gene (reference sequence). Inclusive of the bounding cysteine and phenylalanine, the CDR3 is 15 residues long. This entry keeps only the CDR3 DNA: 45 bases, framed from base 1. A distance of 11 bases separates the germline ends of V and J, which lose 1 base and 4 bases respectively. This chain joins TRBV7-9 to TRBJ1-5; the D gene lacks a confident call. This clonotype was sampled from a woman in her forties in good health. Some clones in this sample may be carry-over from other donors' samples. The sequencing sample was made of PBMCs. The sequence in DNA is TGTGCCAGCAGCTTAGGAGACGCCCCTAATCAGCCCCAGCATTTT. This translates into CASSLGDAPNQPQHF.